This T cell receptor (beta chain) was profiled in a study of spatial heterogeneity in lung cancer. Whole-study findings and limits: Higher tumor mutation counts went along with higher counts of expanded intratumoral alpha and beta TCRs.

TCRdb called the 5' RACE reads again in MiXCR, with one record for every CDR3 protein. Of approximately 23,000 distinct CDR3 sequences in the sample, about 4.9% were seen once. This clonotype was recorded many times. Its antigen remains unidentified. The time point: sample taken at primary tumor resection. The sequence was collected from a male donor with early-stage non-small cell lung cancer. The source material was lung tumor tissue, sampled at surgery.

This CDR3 reads CASSGGLSPLHF. The DNA for the CDR3 is TGTGCCAGCAGCGGGGGCCTTTCACCCCTCCACTTT. The chain combines TRBV12-3 or TRBV12-4 with TRBJ1-6; weak D call: TRBD1 (6 bases). V was shortened by 6 bases and J by 9 bases, with 9 bases between the two germline ends. CDR3 size: 12 residues.